Shown below are 14 T cell receptor beta chains from a single sample sequenced in a study of vaccination and CD4 T cells after COVID-19. Treatment in this sample: roughly ten-day PBMC culture with coronavirus spike peptide pools or control peptides (ViraFEST assay). Cultured CD4+ T cell DNA underwent sequencing with the Oncomine TCR Beta short-read assay. TCRdb redid the calling of the PCR reads with MiXCR, one entry per CDR3 protein. The table lists several thousand distinct CDR3 sequences, roughly 77% of them singletons. The antigens for these receptors are not known. Input material: CD4+ T cells from blood, cultured in vitro. These receptors were taken from a human donor who had recovered from COVID-19.

This chain uses TRBV30 with TRBJ2-3; 8 bases fit TRBD1. In germline, CDR1 is GTSNPN, CDR2 SVGIG (reference sequence). The V and J ends lost 5 bases and 4 bases, in that order; junction bases with no gene match: 14. This CDR3 is built from 16 residues. CDR3: CAWQSSDRVAADTQYF. The DNA for the CDR3 is TGTGCCTGGCAGAGTTCGGACAGGGTGGCGGCAGATACGCAGTATTTT.

The rearrangement links TRBV27 to TRBJ1-2; no reliable D call. CDR1 and CDR2 from the germline V gene are MNHEY and SMNVEV (reference sequence). V dropped 6 bases and J dropped 7 bases, with 15 bases sitting between them. This CDR3 comprises 13 residues. CDR3 nucleotide sequence: TGTGCCAGCAGCATTAGTACGGGGTCTGGCTACACCTTC. Protein: CASSISTGSGYTF.

The chain's CDR3 is CASSLGQSYEQYF. The CDR3 bases are TGTGCCAGCAGTTTAGGGCAGTCCTACGAGCAGTACTTC. The chain employs TRBV28 and TRBJ2-7; no clear D gene. Trimming removed 2 bases from V and 1 base from J, with 6 bases in between. This CDR3 is built from 13 residues. Looked up from germline, CDR1 is MDHEN and CDR2 is SYDVKM.

The chain couples TRBV23-1 to TRBJ1-2, with D possibly being TRBD1 (6 bases). TRBV23-1 belongs to the ORF category, with a function that is uncertain. V dropped 0 bases and J dropped 1 base, with 18 bases sitting between them. This CDR3 contains 18 residues. CDR3 sequence reads: CASSQSTAPEDSNYGYTF. DNA for the CDR3: TGCGCCAGCAGTCAATCGACGGCGCCAGAGGACAGTAACTATGGCTACACCTTC.

The rearrangement links TRBV20-1 to TRBJ2-4, with a possible D match to TRBD2 (6 bases). Germline CDR1 and CDR2: DFQATT and SNEGSKA (reference sequence). The CDR3 runs 14 residues. V was cut by 2 bases and J by 7 bases, with 15 bases left in between. The DNA of the CDR3 is TGCAGTGCTAGAAGGGCGGGGACTCTGAACATTCAGTACTTC. Encoded protein: CSARRAGTLNIQYF.

This sequence joins TRBV29-1 and TRBJ2-1, with D tentatively TRBD1 (6 bases). V lost 8 bases to trimming and J lost 8 bases, with 19 bases between them. The CDR3 extends over 13 amino acids. The V gene's germline CDR1 is SQVTM and CDR2 ANQGSEA. Here the CDR3 reads CSLLGARSHEQFF. The CDR3 bases are TGCAGCCTCTTGGGGGCGCGATCGCATGAGCAGTTCTTC.

This chain links TRBV15 with TRBJ2-7; D remains unclear. The V and J ends lost 0 bases and 7 bases respectively, with 16 bases between them. The CDR3 is 15 residues long. Looked up from germline, CDR1 is LNHNV and CDR2 is YYDKDF (reference sequence). CDR3 coding DNA: TGTGCCACCAGCAGAGACACCTTACCTGGTCGGGAGCAGTACTTC. Its translation is CATSRDTLPGREQYF.

The CDR3 protein is CASHLTGGFGYTF. The DNA for the CDR3 is TGTGCCAGCCACCTGACAGGGGGGTTTGGCTACACCTTC. The chain is built from TRBV6-2 or TRBV6-3 and TRBJ1-2, with 9 nucleotides matching TRBD1. CDR3 length equals 13 residues. V was clipped by 8 bases and J by 7 bases; unmatched bases: 8. Looked up from germline, CDR1 is MNHEY and CDR2 is SVGEGT.

The chain carries TRBV19 and TRBJ1-2; 8 bases align to TRBD1. The germline CDR1 and CDR2 sequences are LNHDA and SQIVND (reference sequence). The CDR3 runs 17 residues. After removal of 6 bases from V and 4 bases from J, the junction contained 16 bases not matched to a gene. CDR3 in DNA: TGTGCCAGTAGCCCCGAGGCAGGGGGCCTCCTCCTCTATGGCTACACCTTC. Translating gives CASSPEAGGLLLYGYTF.

The chain combines TRBV6-1 with TRBJ2-2; 8 positions match TRBD2. Per germline, CDR1 MNHNS and CDR2 SASEGT. This CDR3 region has 16 residues. The V gene end was trimmed by 4 bases and the J gene end by 0 bases; junction bases not matched to a gene: 4. The CDR3 loop is CASSVRGGTNTGELFF. In DNA form, the CDR3 reads TGTGCCAGCAGTGTTCGGGGGGGAACGAACACCGGGGAGCTGTTTTTT.

The rearrangement uses TRBV6-1 and TRBJ1-2; D possibly corresponds to TRBD1 (5 bases). Trimming stripped 1 base from V and 4 bases from J, with 10 bases between. Germline V CDR1 and CDR2: MNHNS, SASEGT. The length of the CDR3 is 14 residues. The DNA for the CDR3 is TGTGCCAGCAGTGAAGTGGGGCAAAGCTATGGCTACACCTTC. Amino acid sequence: CASSEVGQSYGYTF.

The rearrangement joins TRBV5-4 to TRBJ1-6, with 10 bases fitting TRBD1. This CDR3 has 15 residues. Germline-derived CDR1 and CDR2 are SGHNT and YYREEE (reference sequence). Trimming removed 4 bases from V and 12 bases from J; junction bases left unmatched: 10. The CDR3 spells CASSRGTGEEGPLHF. DNA for the CDR3: TGTGCCAGCAGCCGAGGGACAGGGGAGGAGGGACCCCTCCACTTT.

This rearrangement joins TRBV2 to TRBJ2-3; the match to TRBD2 covers 11 bases. The CDR3 consists of 13 residues. CDR1 is SNHLY and CDR2 is FYNNEI in the germline V gene. V lost 8 bases to trimming and J lost 7 bases; unmatched junction nucleotides: 5. CDR3 DNA sequence: TGTGCCAGCGGGACTAGCGGTTCGTATACGCAGTATTTT. As protein: CASGTSGSYTQYF.

The chain recombines TRBV6-1 with TRBJ2-7; weak D call: TRBD1 (6 bases). This CDR3 is built from 15 residues. V was trimmed by 2 bases and J by 0 bases, leaving 11 bases between them. The germline V gene has CDR1 MNHNS and CDR2 SASEGT. The CDR3 DNA reads TGTGCCAGCAGTGAACCAGGGACACTCTCCTACGAGCAGTACTTC. Amino acids: CASSEPGTLSYEQYF.